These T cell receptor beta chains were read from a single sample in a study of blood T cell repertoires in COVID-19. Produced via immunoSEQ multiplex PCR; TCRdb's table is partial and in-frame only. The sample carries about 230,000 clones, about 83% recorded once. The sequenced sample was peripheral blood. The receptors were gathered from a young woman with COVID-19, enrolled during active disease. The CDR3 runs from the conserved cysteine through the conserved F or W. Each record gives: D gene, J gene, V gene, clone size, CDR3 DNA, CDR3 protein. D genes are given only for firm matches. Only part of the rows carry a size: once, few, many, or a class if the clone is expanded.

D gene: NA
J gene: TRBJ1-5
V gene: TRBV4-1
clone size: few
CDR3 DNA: TGCGCCAGCAGCCACGCCGGGACAATGAATCAGCCCCAGCATTTT
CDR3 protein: CASSHAGTMNQPQHF

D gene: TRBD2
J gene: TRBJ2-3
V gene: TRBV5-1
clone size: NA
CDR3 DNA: TGCGCCAGCAGCTTAGCGGGAGTTAGCACAGATACGCAGTATTTT
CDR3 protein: CASSLAGVSTDTQYF

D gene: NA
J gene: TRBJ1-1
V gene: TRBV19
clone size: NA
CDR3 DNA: TGTGCCAGTAGTATCAACAGGGACCTTGAAGCTTTCTTT
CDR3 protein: CASSINRDLEAFF

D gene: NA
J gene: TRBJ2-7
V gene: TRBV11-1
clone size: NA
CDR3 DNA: TGTGCCAGCAGACCTGACACCACCTACGAGCAGTACTTC
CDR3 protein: CASRPDTTYEQYF

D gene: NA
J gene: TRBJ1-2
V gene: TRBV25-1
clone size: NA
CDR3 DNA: TGTGCCAGCAGTGACTGGCAGCGTAGCTACACCTTC
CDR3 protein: CASSDWQRSYTF

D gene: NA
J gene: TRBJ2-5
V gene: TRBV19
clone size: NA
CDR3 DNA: TGTGCCAGTAGCCCTCAACAGGGCCCGGGCCAGTACTTC
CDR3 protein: CASSPQQGPGQYF

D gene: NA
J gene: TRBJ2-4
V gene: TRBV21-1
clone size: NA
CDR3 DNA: TGTGCCAGCAGCAAAACGGCAGGCCATTTTCGTCTAGCCAAAAACATTCAGTACTTC
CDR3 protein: CASSKTAGHFRLAKNIQYF

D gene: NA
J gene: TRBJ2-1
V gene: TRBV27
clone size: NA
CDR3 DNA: TGTGCCAGCAGTCGCCCTAACCGTGAGCAGTTCTTC
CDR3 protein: CASSRPNREQFF

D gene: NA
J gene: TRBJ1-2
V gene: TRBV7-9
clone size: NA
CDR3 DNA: TGTGCCAGCAGCCCCCGCGGGGGGGCCAACTATGGCTACACCTTC
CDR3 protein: CASSPRGGANYGYTF

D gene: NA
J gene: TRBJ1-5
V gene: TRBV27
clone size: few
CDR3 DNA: TGTGCCAGCAGTTCTGGCAATCAGCCCCAGCATTTT
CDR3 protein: CASSSGNQPQHF

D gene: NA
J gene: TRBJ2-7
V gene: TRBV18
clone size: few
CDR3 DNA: TGTGCCAGCTCACCGGGACTGGTCTCCTACGAGCAGTACTTC
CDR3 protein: CASSPGLVSYEQYF

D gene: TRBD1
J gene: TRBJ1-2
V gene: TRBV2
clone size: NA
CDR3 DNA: TGTGCCAGCAGCTTGGACAGGGGTGGCTACACCTTC
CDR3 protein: CASSLDRGGYTF

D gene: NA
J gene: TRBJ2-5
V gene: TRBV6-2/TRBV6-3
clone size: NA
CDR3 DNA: TGTGCCAGCAGTTACTCACGCGTGGAGACCCAGTACTTC
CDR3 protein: CASSYSRVETQYF

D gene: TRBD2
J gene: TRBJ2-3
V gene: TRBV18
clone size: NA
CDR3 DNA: TGTGCCAGCTCACTGTTAGCGGGAGGAACCACAGATACGCAGTATTTT
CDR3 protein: CASSLLAGGTTDTQYF

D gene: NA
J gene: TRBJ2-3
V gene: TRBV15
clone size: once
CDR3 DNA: TGTGCCACCAGCAGGGCCCCCGGAGGGGCGGGAGATACGCAGTATTTT
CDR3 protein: CATSRAPGGAGDTQYF

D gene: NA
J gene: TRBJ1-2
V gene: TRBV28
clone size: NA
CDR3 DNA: TGTGCCAGCAGGGGGGGGCGAGACCCTCGAGGCTATGGCTACACCTTC
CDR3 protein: CASRGGRDPRGYGYTF

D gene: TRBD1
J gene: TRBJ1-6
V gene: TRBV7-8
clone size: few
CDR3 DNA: TGTGCCAGCAGCCCCCAGACAGGGGGCGCATATAATTCACCCCTCCACTTT
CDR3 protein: CASSPQTGGAYNSPLHF

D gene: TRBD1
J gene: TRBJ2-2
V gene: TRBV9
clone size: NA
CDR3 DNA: TGTGCCAGCAGCGCCAGGGACAGCACCGGGGAGCTGTTTTTT
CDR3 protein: CASSARDSTGELFF

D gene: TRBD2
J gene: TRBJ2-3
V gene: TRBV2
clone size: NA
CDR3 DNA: TGTGCCAGCGCCGTTGGCGGGAGAGGCACAGATACGCAGTATTTT
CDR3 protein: CASAVGGRGTDTQYF

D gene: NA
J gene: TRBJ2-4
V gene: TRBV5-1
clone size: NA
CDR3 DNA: TGCGCCAGCAGAGCGATCCAAATGGACAAAAACATTCAGTACTTC
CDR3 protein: CASRAIQMDKNIQYF

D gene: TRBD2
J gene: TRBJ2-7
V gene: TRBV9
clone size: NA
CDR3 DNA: TGTGCCAGCAGCGTAGGACTAGCGGGAGGTTCCTACGAGCAGTACTTC
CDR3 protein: CASSVGLAGGSYEQYF

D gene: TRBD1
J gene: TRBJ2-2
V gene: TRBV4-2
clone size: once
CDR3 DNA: TGTGCCAGCAGCCAAGGGACAGGCCTTGCGAACACCGGGGAGCTGTTTTTT
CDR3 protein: CASSQGTGLANTGELFF

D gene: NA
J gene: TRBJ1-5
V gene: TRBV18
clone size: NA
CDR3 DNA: TGTGCCAGCTCACCAGAGAGGTCCGGTCAGCCCCAGCATTTT
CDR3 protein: CASSPERSGQPQHF

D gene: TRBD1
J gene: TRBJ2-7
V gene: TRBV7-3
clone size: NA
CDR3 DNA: TGTGCCAGCAGCTCGGGACAGGGGGCGAATTACGAGCAGTACTTC
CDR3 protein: CASSSGQGANYEQYF

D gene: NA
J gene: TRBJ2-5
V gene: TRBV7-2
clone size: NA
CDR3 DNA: TGTGCCAGCAGTCTCACCGGGACAAACTTCGGAGAGACCCAGTACTTC
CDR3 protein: CASSLTGTNFGETQYF

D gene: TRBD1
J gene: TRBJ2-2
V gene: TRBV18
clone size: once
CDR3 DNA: TGTGCCAGCTCACCACCGGGGAGAGGGGGCTCGAACACCGGGGAGCTGTTTTTT
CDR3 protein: CASSPPGRGGSNTGELFF

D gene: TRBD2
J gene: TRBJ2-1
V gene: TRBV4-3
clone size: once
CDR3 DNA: TGCGCCAGCAGTCCGACTAGCGGGAGGTACAATGAGCAGTTCTTC
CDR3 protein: CASSPTSGRYNEQFF

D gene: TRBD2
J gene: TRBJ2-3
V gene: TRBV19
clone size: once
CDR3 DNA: TGTGCCAGTAGTAGCGGGGGACTCACAGATACGCAGTATTTT
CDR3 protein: CASSSGGLTDTQYF

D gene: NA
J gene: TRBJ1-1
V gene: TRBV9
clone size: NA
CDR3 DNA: TGTGCCAGCACGAAATTGAGTGGCACTGAAGCTTTCTTT
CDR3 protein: CASTKLSGTEAFF

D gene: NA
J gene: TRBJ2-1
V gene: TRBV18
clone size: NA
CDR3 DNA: TGTGCCAGCTCTCCTACCCCCTCCTACAATGAGCAGTTCTTC
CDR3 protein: CASSPTPSYNEQFF

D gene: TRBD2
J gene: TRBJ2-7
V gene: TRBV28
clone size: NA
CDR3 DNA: TGTGCCAGCAGTTTCCTGAGCGGGGGGTTTACCTACGAGCAGTACTTC
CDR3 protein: CASSFLSGGFTYEQYF

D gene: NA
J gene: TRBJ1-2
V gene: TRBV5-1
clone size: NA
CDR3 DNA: TGCGCCAGCAGCTCCGGGACTTATTATGGCTACACCTTC
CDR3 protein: CASSSGTYYGYTF

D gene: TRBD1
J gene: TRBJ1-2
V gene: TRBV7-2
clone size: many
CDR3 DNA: TGTGCCAGCAGCCCCTCCGGGACAGGGACCTATGGCTACACCTTC
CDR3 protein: CASSPSGTGTYGYTF

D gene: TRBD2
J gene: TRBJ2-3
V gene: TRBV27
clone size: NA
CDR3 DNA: TGTGCCAGCAGTCGACTAGCGGGGGGGGACACAGATACGCAGTATTTT
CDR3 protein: CASSRLAGGDTDTQYF

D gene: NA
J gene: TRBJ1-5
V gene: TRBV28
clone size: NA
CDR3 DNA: TGTGCCAGCAGTTATCCGGGACTGCAACAGCCCCAGCATTTT
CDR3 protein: CASSYPGLQQPQHF

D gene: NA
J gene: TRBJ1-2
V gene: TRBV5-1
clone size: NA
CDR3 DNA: TGCGCCAGCAGCCCTGGGGACACCTCCTATGGCTACACCTTC
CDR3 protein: CASSPGDTSYGYTF

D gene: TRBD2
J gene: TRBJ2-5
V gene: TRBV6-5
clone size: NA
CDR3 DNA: TGTGCCAGCAGTCCCGGACTAGCGGCCCAAGAGACCCAGTACTTC
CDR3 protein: CASSPGLAAQETQYF

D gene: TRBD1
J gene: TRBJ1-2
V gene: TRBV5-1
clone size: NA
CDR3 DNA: TGCGCCAGCAGCTTAGAGGTGGTGGGACAGTATGGCTACACCTTC
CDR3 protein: CASSLEVVGQYGYTF

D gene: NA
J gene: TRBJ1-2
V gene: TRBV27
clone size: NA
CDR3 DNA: TGTGCCAGCAGTTTTAGGTCAGGGGATGGCTACACCTTC
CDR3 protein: CASSFRSGDGYTF

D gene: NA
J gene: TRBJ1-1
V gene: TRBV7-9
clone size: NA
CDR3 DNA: TGTGCCAGCAGCTTAAGAACAGGTCTGAACACTGAAGCTTTCTTT
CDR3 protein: CASSLRTGLNTEAFF

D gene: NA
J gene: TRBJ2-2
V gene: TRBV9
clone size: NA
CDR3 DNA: TGTGCCAGCAGCAATGAGATTTCAAACACCGGGGAGCTGTTTTTT
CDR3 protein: CASSNEISNTGELFF

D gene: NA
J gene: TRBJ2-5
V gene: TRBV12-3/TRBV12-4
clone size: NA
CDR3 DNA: TGTGCCAGCAGCAATCGGGAGACCCAGTACTTC
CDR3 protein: CASSNRETQYF

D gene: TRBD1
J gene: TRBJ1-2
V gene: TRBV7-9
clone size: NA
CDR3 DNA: TGTGCCAGCAGCTTCGGCCAGGGGGCAAGTGGCTACACCTTC
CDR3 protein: CASSFGQGASGYTF

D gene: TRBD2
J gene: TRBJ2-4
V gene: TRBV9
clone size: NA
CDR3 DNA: TGTGCCAGCAGCCTTGGGACTAGCGGGGGGGCATCCAAAAACATTCAGTACTTC
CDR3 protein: CASSLGTSGGASKNIQYF